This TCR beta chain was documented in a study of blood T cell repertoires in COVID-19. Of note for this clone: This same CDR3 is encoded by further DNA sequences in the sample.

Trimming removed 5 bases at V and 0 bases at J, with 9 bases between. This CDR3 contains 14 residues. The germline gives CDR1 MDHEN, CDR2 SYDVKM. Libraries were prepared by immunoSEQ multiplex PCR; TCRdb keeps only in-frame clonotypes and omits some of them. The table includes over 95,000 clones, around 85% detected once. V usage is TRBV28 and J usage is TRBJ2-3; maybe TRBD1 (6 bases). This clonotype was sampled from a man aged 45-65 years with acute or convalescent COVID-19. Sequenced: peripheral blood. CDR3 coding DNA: TGTGCCAGCAGTCCCAGGGGTAGCACAGATACGCAGTATTTT. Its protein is CASSPRGSTDTQYF. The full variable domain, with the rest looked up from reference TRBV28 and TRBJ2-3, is DVKVTQSSRYLVKRTGEKVFLECVQDMDHENMFWYRQDPGLGLRLIYFSYDVKMKEKGDIPEGYSVSREKKERFSLILESASTNQTSMYLCASSPRGSTDTQYFGPGTRLTVL.